The 15 T cell receptor beta chains given below trace back to one sample, sequenced in a study of blood T cell repertoires in COVID-19. The data were produced by immunoSEQ multiplex PCR, yet TCRdb's version contains in-frame clones alone and is incomplete. The table lists about 110,000 clones, 88% of them singletons. The sequenced material came from peripheral blood. The receptors come from a man in his forties or fifties with active or convalescent COVID-19.

The chain recombines TRBV28 with TRBJ1-2, with 7 bases that match TRBD1. From germline, CDR1 is MDHEN and CDR2 SYDVKM. The CDR3 length is 17 residues. V lost 7 bases, J lost 4 bases, and 18 bases stayed unmatched. The CDR3 loop reads CASIGPKGGSTFYGYTF. The CDR3 coding sequence is TGTGCCAGCATTGGGCCAAAAGGGGGCTCAACGTTCTATGGCTACACCTTC.

This clone was recorded only once. The chain joins TRBV20-1 to TRBJ2-7; D may be TRBD2 (5 bases). The V and J ends lost 6 bases and 7 bases respectively, with 13 bases between them. CDR3 size: 11 residues. Germline CDR1 is DFQATT and CDR2 is SNEGSKA (reference sequence). The CDR3 bases are TGCAGTGCCCCCGGGGATGTAGAGCAGTACTTC. This translates into CSAPGDVEQYF.

This chain connects TRBV6-1 to TRBJ2-1; D not resolved. Germline V gene sequence: CDR1 MNHNS, CDR2 SASEGT. V was clipped by 3 bases and J by 9 bases, with 6 bases between them. This CDR3 is built from 11 residues. CDR3 DNA: TGTGCCAGCAGTGACCACGGTGAGCAGTTCTTC. Translated: CASSDHGEQFF.

The rearrangement uses TRBV18 and TRBJ2-5; TRBD1 matches at 7 bases. In germline, CDR1 is KGHSH, CDR2 LQKENI. The CDR3 has 15 residues. The trim removed 6 bases at V and 4 bases at J, leaving 11 bases unmatched. DNA of the CDR3: TGTGCCAGCTCCCCCCTGGCTGACAGGGTAGAGACCCAGTACTTC. As protein: CASSPLADRVETQYF.

CDR3 nucleotide sequence: TGTGCCAGCAGTTACAAAGGGGGCGACACCGGGGAGCTGTTTTTT. It is translated as CASSYKGGDTGELFF. The V call is TRBV6-5, the J call TRBJ2-2; 7 bases align to TRBD1. The CDR3 is made up of 15 amino acids. The V gene's germline CDR1 is MNHEY and CDR2 SVGAGI. V trimming: 2 bases; J trimming: 3 bases; junction bases outside the gene matches: 3.

The sample holds a few counts of this clone. The chain is built from TRBV11-3 and TRBJ2-1; D not certain. Trimming pared 5 bases from V and 6 bases from J, leaving 11 bases between. The CDR3 length is 13 residues. Germline values: CDR1 SGHNT, CDR2 YENEEA. The DNA for the CDR3 is TGTGCCAGCAGCCCAAATTCGGTCAATGAGCAGTTCTTC. Translating it yields CASSPNSVNEQFF.

The V gene is TRBV13, the J gene TRBJ2-1, with D unclear. This CDR3 has 17 amino acids. Germline-derived CDR1 and CDR2 are PRHDT and FYEKMQ (reference sequence). V lost 6 bases and J 0 bases, leaving 18 bases between the germline ends. The CDR3, as DNA: TGTGCCAGCAGGATTCTAGGCGGAGCCACCTCCTACAATGAGCAGTTCTTC. Its protein is CASRILGGATSYNEQFF.

The chain has TRBV5-6 and TRBJ1-2; 12 bases are shared with TRBD1. Trimming removed 5 bases from V and 8 bases from J; junction bases left unmatched: 16. From germline, CDR1 is SGHDT and CDR2 YYEEEE. The CDR3 consists of 17 residues. CDR3: CASSLHIRDRGPWGYTF. CDR3 DNA: TGTGCCAGCAGTTTACACATTCGGGACAGGGGGCCGTGGGGCTACACCTTC. Based on the CDR3 plus reference TRBV5-6 and TRBJ1-2, the full variable domain is DAGVTQSPTHLIKTRGQQVTLRCSPKSGHDTVSWYQQALGQGPQFIFQYYEEEERQRGNFPDRFSGHQFPNYSSELNVNALLLGDSALYLCASSLHIRDRGPWGYTFGSGTRLTVV.

The V call is TRBV27, the J call TRBJ2-7; 8 bases line up with TRBD2. Germline CDR1 and CDR2: MNHEY and SMNVEV (reference sequence). The V gene end was trimmed by 5 bases and the J gene end by 4 bases; junction bases not matched to a gene: 13. This CDR3 spans 16 amino acids. CDR3 sequence (DNA): TGTGCCAGCAGTCCCTGGTCGACTAGCGCAAAATACGAGCAGTACTTC. Amino acids: CASSPWSTSAKYEQYF.

V is TRBV10-1 and J is TRBJ2-1; TRBD2 might be the D (6 bases). The CDR3 has 14 amino acids. V lost 6 bases to trimming and J lost 6 bases, with 15 bases between them. Germline-derived CDR1 and CDR2 are WNHNN and SYGVQD (reference sequence). The DNA of the CDR3 is TGCGCCAGCAGCGGCGGAGGGCAAGGCAATGAGCAGTTCTTC. Protein: CASSGGGQGNEQFF.

The V call is TRBV7-2, the J call TRBJ1-5, with 7 bases aligning to TRBD1. The CDR3 length is 14 residues. Germline assignment: CDR1 SGHTA and CDR2 FQGNSA. V lost 4 bases, J lost 5 bases, and 5 bases stayed unmatched. This CDR3 reads CASSSGTAYQPQHF. CDR3 in DNA: TGTGCCAGCAGCTCCGGGACAGCCTATCAGCCCCAGCATTTT.

J is TRBJ2-2 and V is TRBV4-1; 8 bases align to TRBD2. The J segment lost 6 bases and the V segment lost 4 bases, leaving 16 bases of the junction unmatched. This CDR3 contains 18 residues. Germline CDR1 is MGHRA and CDR2 is YSYEKL. The CDR3 protein is CASSLLTFSGMFAGELFF. CDR3 DNA: TGCGCCAGCAGCCTACTAACTTTTAGCGGGATGTTTGCCGGGGAGCTGTTTTTT.

The rearrangement links TRBV11-2 to TRBJ2-3; D may be TRBD1 (6 bases). Germline V CDR1 and CDR2: SGHAT, FQNNGV. V was clipped by 2 bases and J by 0 bases, with 15 bases between them. The CDR3 sequence is 17 residues long. The CDR3 sequence is CASSLPAQGFSTDTQYF. In nucleotides, the CDR3 is TGTGCCAGCAGCTTACCGGCACAGGGATTTAGCACAGATACGCAGTATTTT.

The V and J genes are TRBV7-2 and TRBJ1-4; D ambiguous. Germline V CDR1 and CDR2: SGHTA, FQGNSA. The CDR3 contains 16 residues. The V gene lost 2 bases and the J gene lost 7 bases, with 17 bases spanning the gap. The CDR3 region is CASSLIFLPEGEKLFF. For the CDR3, the DNA is TGTGCCAGCAGCTTAATCTTCCTCCCGGAGGGTGAAAAACTGTTTTTT.

V usage is TRBV7-9 and J usage is TRBJ2-1; 8 bases align to TRBD2. This CDR3 comprises 16 residues. Unmatched junction bases numbered 10, after V lost 1 base and J lost 8 bases. Germline V CDR1 and CDR2: SEHNR, FQNEAQ (reference sequence). The CDR3 region is CASSLGLARAGDEQFF. The CDR3 DNA sequence: TGTGCCAGCAGCTTAGGACTAGCGCGAGCGGGGGATGAGCAGTTCTTC. Using reference TRBV7-9 and TRBJ2-1 for the parts outside the CDR3, the full variable domain is DTGVSQNPRHKITKRGQNVTFRCDPISEHNRLYWYRQTLGQGPEFLTYFQNEAQLEKSRLLSDRFSAERPKGSFSTLEIQRTEQGDSAMYLCASSLGLARAGDEQFFGPGTRLTVL.